This T cell receptor (beta chain) was profiled in a study of T cells in Graves' hyperthyroidism and ophthalmopathy. This clonotype was recorded many times. Its antigen is not identified. Exclusion followed for patients with uncontrolled infection, other autoimmune disease, pregnancy or lactation. Each diagnosis was grounded in clinical symptoms, serum thyroxine and TRAb, thyroid ultrasound, and orbital computed tomography. PBMCs were derived from roughly 10 ml fresh peripheral blood. TCR beta CDR3 region amplification was performed from RNA transcripts. During a first-round RT-PCR of the TCR CDR3, the HTBI primer set was used. TCRdb independently ran MiXCR on the multiplex PCR reads; one entry per CDR3 protein. The sample lists about 610,000 distinct CDR3 sequences, 14% to 15% occurring once. Study-wide points: Ophthalmopathy prediction by the model preceded onset by a median about 6 months.

Trimming removed 1 base from V and 2 bases from J, with 13 bases in between. The CDR3 is 15 amino acids. Per the germline V gene, CDR1 is DFQATT and CDR2 is SNEGSKA (reference sequence). The sample comprised blood. The clonotype comes from a middle-aged woman with Graves' ophthalmopathy. The chain links TRBV20-1 to TRBJ2-3, with unresolved D. The CDR3 region has the DNA TGCAGTGCTAGAGCGGAGACTGAGTACACAGATACGCAGTATTTT. It specifies CSARAETEYTDTQYF.